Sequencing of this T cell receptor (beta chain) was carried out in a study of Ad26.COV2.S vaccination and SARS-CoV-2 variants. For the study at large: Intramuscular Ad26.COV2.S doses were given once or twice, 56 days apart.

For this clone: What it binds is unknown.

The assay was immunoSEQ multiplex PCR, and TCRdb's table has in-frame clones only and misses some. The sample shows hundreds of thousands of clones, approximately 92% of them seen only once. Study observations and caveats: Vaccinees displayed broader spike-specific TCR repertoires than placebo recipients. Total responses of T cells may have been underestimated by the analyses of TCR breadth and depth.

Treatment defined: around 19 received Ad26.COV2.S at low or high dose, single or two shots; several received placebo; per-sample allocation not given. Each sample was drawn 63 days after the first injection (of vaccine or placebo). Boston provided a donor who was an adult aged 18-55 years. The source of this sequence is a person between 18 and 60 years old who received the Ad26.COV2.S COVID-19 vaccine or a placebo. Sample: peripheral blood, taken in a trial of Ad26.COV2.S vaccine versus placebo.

The CDR3 DNA is TGTGCCAGCAGCCAAGTGAAGGGAAATGAGCAGTTCTTC. Its protein product is CASSQVKGNEQFF. J is TRBJ2-1 and V is TRBV3-1 (or the pseudogene TRBV3-2), with D unclear. CDR1 is LGHDT, CDR2 YNNKEL, per germline (reference sequence). This CDR3 is 13 amino acids long. V lost 1 base, J lost 7 bases, and 8 bases lay in between.